This TCR beta chain originates from a study of siplizumab effects on memory and regulatory T cells. Germline CDR1 is SGHTA and CDR2 is FQGNSA. V shed 1 base and J shed 4 bases, with 4 bases lying between them. The CDR3 totals 12 residues. This clone was recorded once. At the DNA level, this CDR3 is encoded by other sequences in the same sample as well. Profiling relied on immunoSEQ multiplex PCR, and the TCRdb table lists in-frame clones only, not all of them. The profile covers about 91,000 clones, with roughly 96% appearing a single time and 0.031% taken by the ten largest. Material for sequencing was naive CD4+ T cells sorted from blood. The chain joins TRBV7-2 to TRBJ2-5; D remains unclear. This receptor was taken from a human donor in good health. The CDR3 coding sequence is TGTGCCAGCAGCTTAGTACGAGAGACCCAGTACTTC. This codes for CASSLVRETQYF. The full variable domain, in which reference TRBV7-2 and TRBJ2-5 provide the parts outside the CDR3, is GAGVSQSPSNKVTEKGKDVELRCDPISGHTALYWYRQSLGQGLEFLIYFQGNSAPDKSGLPSDRFSAERTGGSVSTLTIQRTQQEDSAVYLCASSLVRETQYFGPGTRLLVL.